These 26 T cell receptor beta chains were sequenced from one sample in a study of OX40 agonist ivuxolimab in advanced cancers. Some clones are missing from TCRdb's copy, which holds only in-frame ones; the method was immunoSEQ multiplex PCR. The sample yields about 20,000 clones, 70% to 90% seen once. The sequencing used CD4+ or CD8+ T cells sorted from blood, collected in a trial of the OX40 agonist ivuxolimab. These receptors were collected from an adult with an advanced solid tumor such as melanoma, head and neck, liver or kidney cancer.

Here the CDR3 reads CASTQWGGNNQPQHF. The CDR3 DNA reads TGTGCCAGCACCCAGTGGGGCGGAAACAATCAGCCCCAGCATTTT. The chain combines TRBV5-6 with TRBJ1-5, with D perhaps matching TRBD1 (5 bases). V dropped 6 bases and J dropped 3 bases, with 16 bases sitting between them. The CDR3 length is 15 residues. Germline loops: CDR1 SGHDT, CDR2 YYEEEE.

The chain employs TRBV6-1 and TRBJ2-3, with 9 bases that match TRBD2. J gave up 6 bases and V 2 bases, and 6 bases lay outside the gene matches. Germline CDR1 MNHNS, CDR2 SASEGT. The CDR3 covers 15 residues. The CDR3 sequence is CASSELRGGHDTQYF. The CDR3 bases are TGTGCCAGCAGTGAATTGCGGGGGGGCCACGATACGCAGTATTTT.

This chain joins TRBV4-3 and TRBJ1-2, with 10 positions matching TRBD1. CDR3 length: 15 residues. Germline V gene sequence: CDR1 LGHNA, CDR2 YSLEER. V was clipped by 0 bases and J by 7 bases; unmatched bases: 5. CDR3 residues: CASSQDRQGALGYTF. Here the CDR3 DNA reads TGCGCCAGCAGCCAAGATAGACAGGGGGCGCTTGGCTACACCTTC.

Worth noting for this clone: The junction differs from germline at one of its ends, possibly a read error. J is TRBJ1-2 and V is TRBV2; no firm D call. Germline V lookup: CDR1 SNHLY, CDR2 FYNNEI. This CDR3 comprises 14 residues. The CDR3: CASSEVMTSYGYTF. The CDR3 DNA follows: TGTGCCAGCAGCGAAGTTATGACAAGCTATGGCTACACCTTC.

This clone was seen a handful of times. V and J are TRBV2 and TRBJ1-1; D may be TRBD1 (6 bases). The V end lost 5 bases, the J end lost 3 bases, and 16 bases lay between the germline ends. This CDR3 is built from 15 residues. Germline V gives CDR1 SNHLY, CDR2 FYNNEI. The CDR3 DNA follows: TGTGCCAGCAGTAAATTACAGGGATGGGACACTGAAGCTTTCTTT. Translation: CASSKLQGWDTEAFF.

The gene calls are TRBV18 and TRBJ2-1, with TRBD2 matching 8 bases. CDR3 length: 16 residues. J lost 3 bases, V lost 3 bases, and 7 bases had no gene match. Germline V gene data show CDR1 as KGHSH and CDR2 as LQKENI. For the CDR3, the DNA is TGTGCCAGCTCACCTTCTCTAGCGGGCCTCTACAATGAGCAGTTCTTC. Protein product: CASSPSLAGLYNEQFF.

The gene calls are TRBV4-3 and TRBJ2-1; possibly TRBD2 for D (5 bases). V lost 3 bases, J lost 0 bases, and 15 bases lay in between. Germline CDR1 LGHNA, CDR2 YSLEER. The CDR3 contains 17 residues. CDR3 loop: CASSQLLAASSYNEQFF. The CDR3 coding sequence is TGCGCCAGCAGCCAGCTGCTAGCTGCTAGCTCCTACAATGAGCAGTTCTTC.

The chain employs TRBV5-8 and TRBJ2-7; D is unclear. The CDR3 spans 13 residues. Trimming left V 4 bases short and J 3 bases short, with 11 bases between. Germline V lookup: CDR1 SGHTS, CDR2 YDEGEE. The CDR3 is CASSPDTFYEQYF. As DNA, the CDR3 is TGTGCCAGCAGCCCCGACACGTTCTACGAGCAGTACTTC. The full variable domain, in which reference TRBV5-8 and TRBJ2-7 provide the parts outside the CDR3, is EAGVTQSPTHLIKTRGQQATLRCSPISGHTSVYWYQQALGLGLQFLLWYDEGEERNRGNFPPRFSGRQFPNYSSELNVNALELEDSALYLCASSPDTFYEQYFGPGTRLTVT.

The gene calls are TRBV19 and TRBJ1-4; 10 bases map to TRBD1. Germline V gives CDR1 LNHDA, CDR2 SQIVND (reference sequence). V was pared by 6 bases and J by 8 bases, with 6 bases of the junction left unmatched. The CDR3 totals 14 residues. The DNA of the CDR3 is TGTGCCAGTAGGAGGACAGGGGGTGAAGAAAAACTGTTTTTT. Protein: CASRRTGGEEKLFF.

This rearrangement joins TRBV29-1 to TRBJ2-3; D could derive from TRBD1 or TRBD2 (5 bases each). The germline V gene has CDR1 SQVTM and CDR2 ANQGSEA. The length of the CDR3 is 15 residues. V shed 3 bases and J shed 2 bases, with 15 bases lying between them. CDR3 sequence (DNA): TGCAGCGTTGACCCTCCGGGGCAGCTCACAGATACGCAGTATTTT. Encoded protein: CSVDPPGQLTDTQYF.

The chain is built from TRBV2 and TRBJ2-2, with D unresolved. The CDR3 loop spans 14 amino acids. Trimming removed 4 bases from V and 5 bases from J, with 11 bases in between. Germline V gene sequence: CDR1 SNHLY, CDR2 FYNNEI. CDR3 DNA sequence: TGTGCCAGCAGTGTGGGCCCATCAACCGGGGAGCTGTTTTTT. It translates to CASSVGPSTGELFF.

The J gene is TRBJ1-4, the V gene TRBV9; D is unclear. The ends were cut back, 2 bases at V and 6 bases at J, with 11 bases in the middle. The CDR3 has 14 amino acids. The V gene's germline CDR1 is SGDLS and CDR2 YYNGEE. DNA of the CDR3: TGTGCCAGCAGCGTGGCAGGTGACGATGAAAAACTGTTTTTT. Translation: CASSVAGDDEKLFF.

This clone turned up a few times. This CDR3 reads CASTPVTGIIMNTEAFF. As DNA, the CDR3 is TGTGCCAGCACCCCCGTGACAGGGATTATCATGAACACTGAAGCTTTCTTT. The genes are TRBV7-2 and TRBJ1-1; 7 nucleotides agree with TRBD1. CDR3 length: 17 amino acids. Unmatched junction bases numbered 14, after V lost 7 bases and J lost 0 bases. Germline V gene sequence: CDR1 SGHTA, CDR2 FQGNSA.

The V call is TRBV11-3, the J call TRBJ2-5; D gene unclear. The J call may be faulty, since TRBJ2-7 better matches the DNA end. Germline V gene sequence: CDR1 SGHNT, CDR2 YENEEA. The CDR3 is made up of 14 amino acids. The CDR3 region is CASSLDPKIYEQYF. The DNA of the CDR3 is TGTGCCAGCAGCTTAGATCCCAAGATCTACGAGCAGTACTTC.

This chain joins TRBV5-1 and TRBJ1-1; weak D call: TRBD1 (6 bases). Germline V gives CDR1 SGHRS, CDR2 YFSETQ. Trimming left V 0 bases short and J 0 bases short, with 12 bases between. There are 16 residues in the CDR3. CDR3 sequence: CASSLAVGGVNTEAFF. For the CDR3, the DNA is TGCGCCAGCAGCTTGGCAGTAGGGGGAGTGAACACTGAAGCTTTCTTT.

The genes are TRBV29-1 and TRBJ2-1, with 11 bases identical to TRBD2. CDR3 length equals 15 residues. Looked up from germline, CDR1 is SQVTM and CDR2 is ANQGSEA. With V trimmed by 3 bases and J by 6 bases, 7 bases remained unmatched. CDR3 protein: CSVETSGVWANEQFF. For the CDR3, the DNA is TGCAGCGTTGAGACTAGCGGGGTTTGGGCCAATGAGCAGTTCTTC.

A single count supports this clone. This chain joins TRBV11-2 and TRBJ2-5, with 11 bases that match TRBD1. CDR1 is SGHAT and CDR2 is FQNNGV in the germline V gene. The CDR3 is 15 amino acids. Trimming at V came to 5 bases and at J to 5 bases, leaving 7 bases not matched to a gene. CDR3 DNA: TGTGCCAGCAGCCGCCTCGGGACAGGGGGGGAGACCCAGTACTTC. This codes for CASSRLGTGGETQYF.

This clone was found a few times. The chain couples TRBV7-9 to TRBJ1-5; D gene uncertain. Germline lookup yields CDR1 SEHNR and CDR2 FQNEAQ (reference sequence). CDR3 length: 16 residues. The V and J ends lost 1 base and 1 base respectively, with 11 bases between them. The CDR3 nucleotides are TGTGCCAGCAGCTTAGTCCTAGGGCAGAGCAATCAGCCCCAGCATTTT. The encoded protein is CASSLVLGQSNQPQHF.

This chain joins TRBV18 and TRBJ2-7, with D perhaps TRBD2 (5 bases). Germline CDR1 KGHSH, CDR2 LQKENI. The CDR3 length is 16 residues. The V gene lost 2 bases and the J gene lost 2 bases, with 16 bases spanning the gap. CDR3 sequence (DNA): TGTGCCAGCTCACCATACGACCGGGAATCGCCCTACGAGCAGTACTTC. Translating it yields CASSPYDRESPYEQYF.

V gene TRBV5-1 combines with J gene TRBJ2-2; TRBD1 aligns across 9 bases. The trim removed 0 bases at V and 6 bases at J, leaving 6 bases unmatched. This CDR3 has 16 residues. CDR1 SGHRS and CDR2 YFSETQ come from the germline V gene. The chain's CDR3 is CASSLVGGQGAGELFF. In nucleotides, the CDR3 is TGCGCCAGCAGCTTGGTGGGGGGACAGGGCGCCGGGGAGCTGTTTTTT.

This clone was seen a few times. CDR3 sequence (DNA): TGTGCCAGCAGCCGTACAGGGGCTCCTAACTATGGCTACACCTTC. It specifies CASSRTGAPNYGYTF. The chain joins TRBV7-2 to TRBJ1-2, with 7 nucleotides matching TRBD1. Germline V gene data show CDR1 as SGHTA and CDR2 as FQGNSA. This CDR3 is 15 amino acids long. The ends lost 5 bases at V and 0 bases at J; junction bases unmatched: 6.

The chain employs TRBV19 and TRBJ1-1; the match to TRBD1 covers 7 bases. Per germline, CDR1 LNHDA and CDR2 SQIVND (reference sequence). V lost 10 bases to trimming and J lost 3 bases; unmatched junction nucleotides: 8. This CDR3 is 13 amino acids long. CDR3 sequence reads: CAIPGGDYTEAFF. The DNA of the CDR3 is TGTGCCATACCAGGGGGTGACTACACTGAAGCTTTCTTT.

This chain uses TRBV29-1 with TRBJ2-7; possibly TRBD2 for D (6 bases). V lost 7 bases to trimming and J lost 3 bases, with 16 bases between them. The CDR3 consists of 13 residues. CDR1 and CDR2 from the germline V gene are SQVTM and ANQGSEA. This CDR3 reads CSAGAGTRYEQYF. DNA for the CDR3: TGCAGCGCCGGGGCGGGGACCCGCTACGAGCAGTACTTC.

Here the CDR3 reads CASSLGGQVKETQYF. CDR3 in DNA: TGTGCCAGCAGCTTGGGGGGACAGGTGAAAGAGACCCAGTACTTC. The rearrangement links TRBV5-5 to TRBJ2-5; 8 nucleotides line up with TRBD1. The CDR3 is made up of 15 amino acids. The germline V gene encodes CDR1 SGHKS and CDR2 YYEKEE (reference sequence). Unmatched junction bases numbered 4, after V lost 0 bases and J lost 3 bases.

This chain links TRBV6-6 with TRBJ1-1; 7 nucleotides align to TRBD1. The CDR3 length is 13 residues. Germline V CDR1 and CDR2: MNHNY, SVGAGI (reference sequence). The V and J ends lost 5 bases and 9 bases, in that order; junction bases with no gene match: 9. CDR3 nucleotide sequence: TGTGCCAGCAGTCAAATAAGACAGGGAAAAGCTTTCTTT. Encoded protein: CASSQIRQGKAFF.

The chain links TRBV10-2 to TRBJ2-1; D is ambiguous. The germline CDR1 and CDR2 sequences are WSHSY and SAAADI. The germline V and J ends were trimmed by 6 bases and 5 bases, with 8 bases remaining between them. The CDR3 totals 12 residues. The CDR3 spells CASRDVNNEQFF. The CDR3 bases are TGCGCCAGCAGGGACGTGAACAATGAGCAGTTCTTC.